The rows below give T cell receptor beta chains drawn from one sample of a study of T cell changes during pregnancy in multiple sclerosis. Libraries were prepared by immunoSEQ multiplex PCR; TCRdb keeps only in-frame clonotypes and omits some of them. Seen here are about 79,000 clones, 80% to 95% observed once, and the top ten hold about 0.69%. The material was peripheral blood, obtained in the second trimester of pregnancy. These receptor sequences come from a female donor in good health, enrolled as a control in a pregnancy study. Each CDR3 is given with its conserved first and last residue. D genes are given only for firm matches. Clone size is shown for a subset of rows, as once, few, many or a class of expanded clone.

CDR3 length,V gene,D gene,clone size,J gene,CDR3 DNA,CDR3 protein
14,TRBV19,NA,NA,TRBJ1-6,TGTGCCAGTACGAGGGCTACTAGTAATTCACCCCTCCACTTT,CASTRATSNSPLHF
16,TRBV2,TRBD1,NA,TRBJ1-6,TGTGCCAGCAGTGATGAGGGGGCGAGGACCAATTCACCCCTCCACTTT,CASSDEGARTNSPLHF
15,TRBV7-9,TRBD1,NA,TRBJ1-6,TGTGCCAGCAGCGGACAGGGGGGAAGTGATTCACCCCTCCACTTT,CASSGQGGSDSPLHF
15,TRBV30,TRBD2,few,TRBJ2-1,TGTGCCTGGAGTGAGTGGACTAGCGGGGCCAATGAGCAGTTCTTC,CAWSEWTSGANEQFF
16,TRBV4-3,NA,NA,TRBJ2-3,TGCGCCAGCAGCCCCCAGGGGGGAAGGAGCACAGATACGCAGTATTTT,CASSPQGGRSTDTQYF
13,TRBV6-5,NA,NA,TRBJ1-1,TGTGCCAGCAGGAGACAGCCAAACACTGAAGCTTTCTTT,CASRRQPNTEAFF
15,TRBV7-9,NA,NA,TRBJ1-2,TGTGCCAGCAGCTTAGCGAACGGCAGGAAGGATGGCTACACCTTC,CASSLANGRKDGYTF
15,TRBV27,NA,NA,TRBJ1-4,TGTGCCAGCAGTTTATCGGTTGGCGGTAATGAAAAACTGTTTTTT,CASSLSVGGNEKLFF
13,TRBV30,NA,NA,TRBJ1-5,TGTGCCTGGAGTAAAGGGGGCAATCAGCCCCAGCATTTT,CAWSKGGNQPQHF
16,TRBV9,NA,NA,TRBJ2-3,TGTGCCAGCAGCGTCGTAGCTAGCGCTAGCACAGATACGCAGTATTTT,CASSVVASASTDTQYF
15,TRBV7-9,NA,NA,TRBJ1-1,TGTGCCAGCAGGTACCTGGAACAGCTGAACACTGAAGCTTTCTTT,CASRYLEQLNTEAFF
13,TRBV19,NA,once,TRBJ1-1,TGTGCCAGTAGACAAGGCGGACGGGATGAAGCTTTCTTT,CASRQGGRDEAFF
13,TRBV5-1,TRBD2,NA,TRBJ2-3,TGCGCGACTAGCGGGGGGGGAAGAGATACGCAGTATTTT,CATSGGGRDTQYF
16,TRBV7-9,TRBD1,NA,TRBJ1-1,TGTGCCAGCAGCGAACCCGCAGGGGGCGTTTGGGTTGAAGCTTTCTTT,CASSEPAGGVWVEAFF
15,TRBV11-2,NA,NA,TRBJ1-2,TGTGCCAGCAGCCCGAGGAGTGGGGCCATCTATGGCTACACCTTC,CASSPRSGAIYGYTF
14,TRBV7-2,NA,NA,TRBJ2-7,TGTGCCAGCAGGGGGGTTCGGGAGTCCTACGAGCAGTACTTC,CASRGVRESYEQYF
14,TRBV15,TRBD1,NA,TRBJ1-4,TGTGCCACCAGCACGGACAGGAATAATGAAAAACTGTTTTTT,CATSTDRNNEKLFF
16,TRBV7-2,TRBD1,NA,TRBJ1-5,TGTGCCAGCAGCTTAGGTTCTCAGGGGGCCGGACAGCCCCAGCATTTT,CASSLGSQGAGQPQHF
16,TRBV5-6,NA,NA,TRBJ2-7,TGTGCCAGCAGCTCCCTCTCGGGTGGGGGGTCCTACGAGCAGTACTTC,CASSSLSGGGSYEQYF
12,TRBV30,NA,NA,TRBJ1-2,TGTGCCTGGTCCCCGGGAGGCTATGGCTACACCTTC,CAWSPGGYGYTF
15,TRBV7-8,TRBD1,NA,TRBJ1-5,TGTGCCAGCAGCATCGGACAGGGCAGCAATCAGCCCCAGCATTTT,CASSIGQGSNQPQHF
15,TRBV4-2,TRBD2,NA,TRBJ2-3,TGTGCCAGCAGCCAAGGCGGGGGGGCAACAGATACGCAGTATTTT,CASSQGGGATDTQYF
16,TRBV19,NA,once,TRBJ2-1,TGTGCCAGTAGTATAGTACCCTTAACTTTAAAGAATGAGCAGTTCTTC,CASSIVPLTLKNEQFF
14,TRBV7-8,TRBD1,NA,TRBJ1-5,TGTGCCAGCAGCTCTAGGACAGGAGAAAAGCCCCAGCATTTT,CASSSRTGEKPQHF
13,TRBV29-1,TRBD1,NA,TRBJ1-1,TGCAGCGCAACGGACAGGGCGAAGACTGAAGCTTTCTTT,CSATDRAKTEAFF
13,TRBV30,NA,NA,TRBJ2-7,TGTGCCTGGAGTCCGTCCGACGGCAGGCCGCCGTACTTC,CAWSPSDGRPPYF
13,TRBV27,NA,NA,TRBJ2-7,TGTGCCAGCAGTTCAATCAGCTCCTACGAGCAGTACTTC,CASSSISSYEQYF
14,TRBV10-3,TRBD1,NA,TRBJ2-1,TGTGCCATCAGTGGGACAGGGAATGGAAATGAGCAGTTCTTC,CAISGTGNGNEQFF
12,TRBV30,NA,NA,TRBJ2-2,TGTGCCTACCACAGGGATCCCGGGGAGCTGTTTTTT,CAYHRDPGELFF
19,TRBV12-5,TRBD1,once,TRBJ2-2,TGTGCTAGTGGTTTGGTAAATAAGGAAGGACAGGGAGTTGCCGGGGAGCTGTTTTTT,CASGLVNKEGQGVAGELFF
15,TRBV30,TRBD1,NA,TRBJ1-1,TGTGCCTGGAGTCCGACAGGGCCGATGAACACTGAAGCTTTCTTT,CAWSPTGPMNTEAFF
16,TRBV7-2,NA,NA,TRBJ1-5,TGTGCCAGCAGCTTAGCAGGGGCTGGGATCCATCAGCCCCAGCATTTT,CASSLAGAGIHQPQHF
14,TRBV5-1,NA,NA,TRBJ2-7,TGCGCCAGCAGCGCTTTACAGGGATCCTACGAGCAGTACTTC,CASSALQGSYEQYF
14,TRBV29-1,NA,NA,TRBJ1-1,TGCAGCGCCAGTACAGGCGGCGGGAACACTGAAGCTTTCTTT,CSASTGGGNTEAFF
14,TRBV9,TRBD2,once,TRBJ2-1,TGTGCCAGCAGCGAGGAACCGCGGGGGGGTAGGCAGTTCTTC,CASSEEPRGGRQFF
16,TRBV4-1,TRBD1,once,TRBJ2-3,TGCGCCAGCAGCCCCCGGGACAGAGCTAGCACAGATACGCAGTATTTT,CASSPRDRASTDTQYF
14,TRBV6-5,NA,NA,TRBJ1-1,TGTGCCAGCAGTTACGGGACAATGAACACTGAAGCTTTCTTT,CASSYGTMNTEAFF
14,TRBV6-5,TRBD2,NA,TRBJ2-7,TGTGCCAGCAGTCGGACTAGCTATGACTACGAGCAGTACTTC,CASSRTSYDYEQYF
11,TRBV6-9,NA,NA,TRBJ1-5,TGTGCCAGCAGTTTAGAAGCGCCCCAGCATTTT,CASSLEAPQHF
16,TRBV14,NA,NA,TRBJ1-2,TGTGCCAGCAGCCAAGTGGACAGCGACCTCCTTTATGGCTACACCTTC,CASSQVDSDLLYGYTF
14,TRBV2,TRBD1,NA,TRBJ2-1,TGTGCCAGCGAAGGGGGCGAGCGGTACAATGAGCAGTTCTTC,CASEGGERYNEQFF
12,TRBV27,TRBD1,NA,TRBJ1-2,TGTGCCAGCAGACCAGGGGGCTATGGCTACACCTTC,CASRPGGYGYTF
14,TRBV10-1,NA,NA,TRBJ1-4,TGCGCCAGCATCCGGGGGGATACTAATGAAAAACTGTTTTTT,CASIRGDTNEKLFF
14,TRBV6-4,NA,NA,TRBJ2-2,TGTGCCAGCAGTGTCGGGCGGGCCACCGGGGAGCTGTTTTTT,CASSVGRATGELFF
15,TRBV5-6,TRBD1,once,TRBJ1-4,TGTGCCAGCAGCTTGGCCGCAGGGGGACGCGAAAAACTGTTTTTT,CASSLAAGGREKLFF
16,TRBV4-2,TRBD2,NA,TRBJ2-3,TGTGCCAGCAGCCATCTCAGCGGGGGTAGGGCAGATACGCAGTATTTT,CASSHLSGGRADTQYF
13,TRBV30,NA,NA,TRBJ1-2,TGTGCCTGGAGTGTTGCAGGGGAAGGCGGCTACACCTTC,CAWSVAGEGGYTF
14,TRBV7-8,TRBD1,NA,TRBJ1-1,TGTGCCAGCAGCGGGGCCGGACAGGGACTTGAAGCTTTCTTT,CASSGAGQGLEAFF
14,TRBV7-9,TRBD2,NA,TRBJ2-7,TGTGCCAGCAGCTTTAGCGGGGGGTCATACGAGCAGTACTTC,CASSFSGGSYEQYF
15,TRBV13,TRBD1,NA,TRBJ1-1,TGTGCCAGCAGCTCTACGGGACAGGGGGTCACTGAAGCTTTCTTT,CASSSTGQGVTEAFF
15,TRBV19,NA,NA,TRBJ2-7,TGTGCCGTAGGCTCGTTGGCGGGGAACTCCTACGAGCAGTACTTC,CAVGSLAGNSYEQYF
14,TRBV19,NA,NA,TRBJ2-5,TGTGCCAGTAGTATAGAGCCAGGGCAAGAGACCCAGTACTTC,CASSIEPGQETQYF
16,TRBV7-9,TRBD1,NA,TRBJ2-5,TGTGCCAGCAGCTTCCAGAACAGGGGGCTATTCGAGACCCAGTACTTC,CASSFQNRGLFETQYF
14,TRBV5-5,NA,NA,TRBJ1-1,TGTGCCAGCAGCTTAACGGTCATGAACACTGAAGCTTTCTTT,CASSLTVMNTEAFF